These T cell receptor beta chains were read from a single sample in a study of neoadjuvant anti-PD-1 for oral cavity cancer. The repertoire was sequenced with immunoSEQ multiplex PCR; TCRdb's copy has only in-frame clones and lacks some. The sample carries around 35,000 clones, over 30% recorded once. This specimen consisted of tumor tissue, obtained after nivolumab (anti-PD-1) treatment. Receptors originate from a person aged 35 to 85 with oral cavity squamous cell carcinoma. The CDR3 runs from the conserved cysteine through the conserved F or W. The D gene is left open where the match is weak. Size values are once, few and many counts, or a class for expanded clones, and some rows have none.

clone_size	d_call	v_call	j_call	cdr3_nt	cdr3_aa
-	-	TRBV28	TRBJ2-5	TGTGCCAGCAGTCCCACGGGTAGGACCCAGTACTTC	CASSPTGRTQYF
-	-	TRBV28	TRBJ1-5	TGTGCCAGCAGTCCAGGAGGACGGGATAGCAATCAGCCCCAGCATTTT	CASSPGGRDSNQPQHF
-	-	TRBV15	TRBJ2-3	TGTGCCACCAGCCGACTCGGAGATACGCAGTATTTT	CATSRLGDTQYF
-	-	TRBV30	TRBJ2-7	TGTGCCTGGAGTACGGGAACCTACGAGCAGTACTTC	CAWSTGTYEQYF
-	-	TRBV4-1	TRBJ1-4	TGCGCCAGCAGCCCCACAGGGTTCAATGAAAAACTGTTTTTT	CASSPTGFNEKLFF
-	TRBD2	TRBV12-5	TRBJ2-1	TGTGCTAGTGGTTTGGCCCCCGGTTCTAGCGGAGCGTACAATGAGCAGTTCTTC	CASGLAPGSSGAYNEQFF
few	-	TRBV6-5	TRBJ1-2	TGTGCCAGCAGTTACTCTCTCAGGGCCCTCTATGGCTACACCTTC	CASSYSLRALYGYTF
medium-sized	-	TRBV2	TRBJ1-2	TGTGCCAGCAGTGTGGGATTAAGCTATGGCTACACCTTC	CASSVGLSYGYTF
medium-sized	-	TRBV5-4	TRBJ1-2	TGTGCCAGCAGCTTGAAGAGGGCGCGGGACTATGGCTACACCTTC	CASSLKRARDYGYTF
-	-	TRBV27	TRBJ2-6	TGTGCCAGCAGTTTATCGCTAGGAGTAACTGGGGCCAACGTCCTGACTTTC	CASSLSLGVTGANVLTF
-	-	TRBV6-5	TRBJ1-5	TGTGCCAGCAGTGCTAACATAGGTCAGCCCCAGCATTTT	CASSANIGQPQHF
-	-	TRBV25-1	TRBJ1-4	TGTGCCAGCAGTGAAGTGGGAGGAGCTTCTGAAAAACTGTTTTTT	CASSEVGGASEKLFF
-	-	TRBV18	TRBJ1-3	TGTGCCAGCTCACTGCTAGGAACAGGAGACTCTGGAAACACCATATATTTT	CASSLLGTGDSGNTIYF
-	-	TRBV30	TRBJ1-4	TGTGCCTGGAGTGTCCCTATGACAGGTCGGAGGAATGAAAAACTGTTTTTT	CAWSVPMTGRRNEKLFF
-	-	TRBV6-1	TRBJ2-7	TGTGCCAGCAGTGTCGACGGGGGTGGGCAGTACTTC	CASSVDGGGQYF
few	-	TRBV9	TRBJ1-3	TGTGCCAGCAGCCTTAGCCCAGCCTCTGGAAACACCATATATTTT	CASSLSPASGNTIYF
-	-	TRBV5-1	TRBJ2-5	TGCGCCAGCAGCTTGACGACGACAGCTCGAGAGACCCAGTACTTC	CASSLTTTARETQYF
-	-	TRBV30	TRBJ1-2	TGTGCCTGGGATTTCCGGGGCTATGGCTACACCTTC	CAWDFRGYGYTF
-	-	TRBV25-1	TRBJ2-1	TGTGCCAGCAGTGTGGTAGGGGGAGGGGATGAGCAGTTCTTC	CASSVVGGGDEQFF
-	-	TRBV10-3	TRBJ2-1	TGTGCCATCAGTGAGTCGGAGGGAGTTAGTGAGCAGTTCTTC	CAISESEGVSEQFF
few	TRBD2	TRBV18	TRBJ2-7	TGTGCCAGCTCACCACGAAGCGGGAGTCCATACGAGCAGTACTTC	CASSPRSGSPYEQYF
few	TRBD2	TRBV7-9	TRBJ2-1	TGTGCCAGCAGCTCCATAGCGGGAAGAATGTACAATGAGCAGTTCTTC	CASSSIAGRMYNEQFF
-	-	TRBV5-1	TRBJ2-3	TGCGCCAGCGCGGGGACCGTGGGAGCGGATACGCAGTATTTT	CASAGTVGADTQYF
-	-	TRBV29-1	TRBJ2-2	TGCAGCGTTGTGGGGGGCAGCCTGAACACCGGGGAGCTGTTTTTT	CSVVGGSLNTGELFF
few	TRBD2	TRBV11-2	TRBJ2-3	TGTGCCAGCAGCTTTTGGGGAGGGGATACGCAGTATTTT	CASSFWGGDTQYF
-	TRBD1	TRBV6-6	TRBJ2-7	TGTGCCAGCAGTTTGGGACAGGTCTACGAGCAGTACTTC	CASSLGQVYEQYF
-	-	TRBV5-1	TRBJ1-1	TGCGCCAGCAGCTGGGACCCTGGAGGGAACACTGAAGCTTTCTTT	CASSWDPGGNTEAFF
-	TRBD1	TRBV7-9	TRBJ2-7	TGTGCCAGCGGTGGACAGGGGGTAACCCTGGGATTCTACGAGCAGTACTTC	CASGGQGVTLGFYEQYF
once	-	TRBV2	TRBJ1-3	TGTGCCAGCAGTGGGCGGACTAAAGAAGGAAACACCATATATTTT	CASSGRTKEGNTIYF
-	-	TRBV4-1	TRBJ1-1	TGCGCCAGCAGCCTCGGTAGGGTGAACACTGAAGCTTTCTTT	CASSLGRVNTEAFF
-	-	TRBV2	TRBJ1-5	TGTGCCAGCACCGGAGAGGGCAATCAGCCCCAGCATTTT	CASTGEGNQPQHF
few	-	TRBV7-3	TRBJ2-5	TGTGCCAGCAGCTTAGGGATGAAAGAGACCCAGTACTTC	CASSLGMKETQYF
few	-	TRBV5-1	TRBJ1-2	TGCGCCAGCAGCCCGGGCCGGGGCGGCTATGGCTACACCTTC	CASSPGRGGYGYTF
-	TRBD1	TRBV7-3	TRBJ2-5	TGTGCCAGCAGCAATGGACAGGGGAGCCTAGAGACCCAGTACTTC	CASSNGQGSLETQYF
-	-	TRBV10-3	TRBJ2-3	TGTGCCATCAGTGACTCAAGGGACACAGATACGCAGTATTTT	CAISDSRDTDTQYF
-	TRBD2	TRBV7-7	TRBJ2-5	TGTGCTAGCAGCGCGGGACTAGCGGGGGGAGAGACCCAGTACTTC	CASSAGLAGGETQYF
few	TRBD2	TRBV27	TRBJ2-2	TGTGCATGTGGGAAGGGACTAGCGGGAGCCGGGGAGCTGTTTTTT	CACGKGLAGAGELFF
-	-	TRBV7-2	TRBJ1-1	TGTGCCAGCAGCTTAGCTTCGGGTTTGAACACTGAAGCTTTCTTT	CASSLASGLNTEAFF
-	TRBD2	TRBV5-4	TRBJ2-1	TGTGCCAGCAGCCAAGGGACTAGCGGGGACAATGAGCAGTTCTTC	CASSQGTSGDNEQFF
few	-	TRBV18	TRBJ2-3	TGTGCCAGCTCACCGGTCCTCACAGATACGCAGTATTTT	CASSPVLTDTQYF
few	-	TRBV19	TRBJ1-2	TGTGCCAGTAGTATAAGTTTAGGACACTACAGTGGCTACACCTTC	CASSISLGHYSGYTF
-	TRBD1	TRBV9	TRBJ1-1	TGTGCCAGCAGCGCTTCCCCGGGACAGGAGACTGAAGCTTTCTTT	CASSASPGQETEAFF
-	-	TRBV7-3	TRBJ2-3	TGTGCCAGCAGCGCTACAGGGCGAGATACGCAGTATTTT	CASSATGRDTQYF
-	TRBD2	TRBV7-9	TRBJ2-7	TGTGCCAGCAGCGTGGGACTAGGCTGGTACGAGCAGTACTTC	CASSVGLGWYEQYF
few	-	TRBV7-9	TRBJ2-3	TGTGCCAGCAGCTTAGGGCAGCATTTCACAGATACGCAGTATTTT	CASSLGQHFTDTQYF
-	-	TRBV4-1	TRBJ1-5	TGCGCCAGCAGCCAAGACGCCGGGAGCCAGCCCCAGCATTTT	CASSQDAGSQPQHF
-	-	TRBV4-1	TRBJ2-1	TGCGCCAGCAGCCAAGAGAAGATGAATGAGCAGTTCTTC	CASSQEKMNEQFF
-	TRBD2	TRBV19	TRBJ2-3	TGTGCCAGTAGTGCTAGCGGGAACACAGATACGCAGTATTTT	CASSASGNTDTQYF
few	-	TRBV6-5	TRBJ1-6	TGTGCCAGCAGTTACTCTCTTCAGGGTGGAGGCTCACCCCTCCACTTT	CASSYSLQGGGSPLHF
-	TRBD1	TRBV7-9	TRBJ2-1	TGTGCCAGCAGCTCATTCCGGACAGGTAGCTTAGAGCAGTTCTTC	CASSSFRTGSLEQFF
-	TRBD2	TRBV9	TRBJ2-7	TGTGCCAGCAGCCTAGCGGGGGGAATTTCCTACGAGCAGTACTTC	CASSLAGGISYEQYF